This TCR beta chain was sequenced for a study of blood T cells in healthy people across ages. The CDR3 consists of 18 residues. J gave up 6 bases and V 1 base, and 13 bases lay outside the gene matches. Germline values: CDR1 DFQATT, CDR2 SNEGSKA (reference sequence). This clonotype was picked up a small number of times. A second PCR of about 6 to 12 cycles used a sample-barcoded 5' primer and a J-beta primer mix. TCRdb passed the 5' RACE reads through MiXCR, listing each CDR3 protein once. This table has approximately 800,000 distinct CDR3 sequences, around 25% appearing once. The data were also submitted as part of a second study, on T cells of mothers and their children.

V usage is TRBV20-1 and J usage is TRBJ2-2; 11 bases are a match to TRBD2. Sequencing was performed on blood. The sequence derives from a boy between 5 and 17 years old in good health. As DNA, the CDR3 is TGCAGTGCTAGAGCCCCAAATCTAGCGGGAGGATACGCCGGGGAGCTGTTTTTT. Its protein product is CSARAPNLAGGYAGELFF.